The 32 T cell receptor beta chains reported below all come from one sample, sequenced in a study of blood T cell repertoires in COVID-19. The data were produced by immunoSEQ multiplex PCR, yet TCRdb's version contains in-frame clones alone and is incomplete. The sample carries some 190,000 clones, around 88% recorded once. The sequenced sample was PBMCs or T cells enriched from blood (not recorded which). Receptor source: a man aged 35-49 years with acute COVID-19.

The CDR3 DNA reads as TGCGCCAGCTCCGGTCTCTCCTACAATGAGCAGTTCTTC. Amino acids: CASSGLSYNEQFF. The chain carries TRBV4-1 and TRBJ2-1; the D is unclear. The CDR3 runs 13 residues. Germline CDR1 and CDR2: MGHRA and YSYEKL. Trimming stripped 8 bases from V and 0 bases from J, with 8 bases between.

The chain links TRBV5-4 to TRBJ2-3; perhaps TRBD2 as D (5 bases). Per the germline V gene, CDR1 is SGHNT and CDR2 is YYREEE (reference sequence). The CDR3 runs to 12 residues. V was clipped by 5 bases and J by 3 bases, with 7 bases between them. The CDR3 region has the DNA TGTGCCAGCAGGGGCGGGACAGATACGCAGTATTTT. Protein: CASRGGTDTQYF.

The CDR3 sequence is CASSPPRDVSLGAQYF. CDR3 in DNA: TGTGCCAGCAGCCCCCCGCGGGACGTCAGTCTCGGGGCCCAGTACTTC. This chain connects TRBV7-9 to TRBJ2-5; a weak D match, TRBD2 (6 bases). The germline V gene encodes CDR1 SEHNR and CDR2 FQNEAQ (reference sequence). The CDR3 extends over 16 amino acids. Trimming pared 5 bases from V and 9 bases from J, leaving 25 bases between.

The gene calls are TRBV28 and TRBJ2-6, with a tentative D call TRBD2 (7 bases). Trimming left V 6 bases short and J 4 bases short, with 25 bases between. Germline lookup yields CDR1 MDHEN and CDR2 SYDVKM. This CDR3 is 19 amino acids long. CDR3 bases: TGTGCCAGCAGGTCCTCGGGGGGCGTTGTCATATCCGGGGCCAACGTCCTGACTTTC. Its protein product is CASRSSGGVVISGANVLTF.

The chain employs TRBV28 and TRBJ2-2, with D possibly matching TRBD1 (6 bases). The V end lost 4 bases, the J end lost 4 bases, and 13 bases lay between the germline ends. Looked up from germline, CDR1 is MDHEN and CDR2 is SYDVKM. The CDR3 is made up of 15 amino acids. CDR3: CASSYRVSGTGELFF. As DNA, the CDR3 is TGTGCCAGCAGTTACAGGGTCTCGGGCACCGGGGAGCTGTTTTTT.

J is TRBJ2-2 and V is TRBV6-5, with 8 bases lining up with TRBD1. Per germline, CDR1 MNHEY and CDR2 SVGAGI. The V and J ends lost 6 bases and 2 bases, in that order; junction bases with no gene match: 5. This CDR3 is 15 amino acids long. The CDR3: CASSRTGSNTGELFF. As DNA, the CDR3 is TGTGCCAGCAGCCGGACAGGGAGCAACACCGGGGAGCTGTTTTTT.

The chain recombines TRBV12-3 or TRBV12-4 with TRBJ2-1; a weak D match, TRBD1 (5 bases). V gave up 1 base and J gave up 12 bases, with 10 bases separating them. CDR3 size: 12 residues. The CDR3: CASSLVGVGQFF. CDR3 DNA sequence: TGTGCCAGCAGTTTAGTAGGGGTCGGGCAGTTCTTC.

This sequence joins TRBV5-1 and TRBJ2-2; tentative D call: TRBD1 (6 bases). The CDR3 extends over 14 amino acids. Germline V CDR1 and CDR2: SGHRS, YFSETQ. V was trimmed by 3 bases and J by 4 bases, leaving 10 bases between them. The CDR3 DNA reads as TGCGCCAGCAGCTCAGGGGACCTCACCGGGGAGCTGTTTTTT. This sequence encodes CASSSGDLTGELFF.

This chain links TRBV28 with TRBJ1-1, with 7 bases aligning to TRBD1. The germline gives CDR1 MDHEN, CDR2 SYDVKM. The CDR3 runs 14 residues. After removal of 8 bases from V and 1 base from J, the junction contained 7 bases not matched to a gene. In DNA form, the CDR3 reads TGTGCCAGCTTTTTTCCAGGGGGGAACACTGAAGCTTTCTTT. Its translation is CASFFPGGNTEAFF.

The rearrangement links TRBV7-9 to TRBJ2-1, with 8 nucleotides matching TRBD1. The CDR3 totals 15 residues. The junction had 7 bases not matched to a gene; V was cut back by 5 bases and J by 4 bases. CDR1 and CDR2 (germline): SEHNR, FQNEAQ (reference sequence). The CDR3: CASSPGTGPYNEQFF. For the CDR3, the DNA is TGTGCCAGCAGCCCCGGGACAGGACCTTACAATGAGCAGTTCTTC.

The V call is TRBV4-2, the J call TRBJ2-3; 8 bases are a match to TRBD2. The CDR3 consists of 15 residues. Germline V gene sequence: CDR1 LGHNA, CDR2 YNFKEQ. Losses at the gene ends were 6 bases for V and 4 bases for J; bases not matched to a gene: 9. The CDR3, as DNA: TGTGCCAGCAGACCGGGACTAGGTTCAGCAGATACGCAGTATTTT. As protein: CASRPGLGSADTQYF.

V gene TRBV9 combines with J gene TRBJ1-3; D is uncertain. V was pared by 0 bases and J by 3 bases, with 10 bases between. The CDR3 loop spans 15 amino acids. From germline, CDR1 is SGDLS and CDR2 YYNGEE. The CDR3 DNA sequence: TGTGCCAGCAGCGTAGAGGCACGGGGTGGAAACACCATATATTTT. Protein sequence: CASSVEARGGNTIYF.

V gene TRBV7-2 combines with J gene TRBJ2-1; no firm D call. CDR3 length equals 14 residues. CDR1 SGHTA and CDR2 FQGNSA come from the germline V gene. V was cut by 5 bases and J by 3 bases, with 11 bases left in between. Here the CDR3 reads CASSVLSGYNEQFF. The CDR3, as DNA: TGTGCCAGCAGCGTTCTCTCCGGCTACAATGAGCAGTTCTTC.

The CDR3 here is CASHKNTEAFF. The CDR3 nucleotides read TGTGCCAGCCACAAGAACACTGAAGCTTTCTTT. The genes are TRBV12-3 or TRBV12-4 and TRBJ1-1; unclear D gene. The length of the CDR3 is 11 residues. Trimming removed 8 bases from V and 1 base from J, with 5 bases in between.

This chain links TRBV7-8 with TRBJ2-1, with TRBD2 matching 14 bases. Germline V gene lookup returns CDR1 SGHVS and CDR2 FQNEAQ. J lost 3 bases, V lost 5 bases, and 6 bases had no gene match. The CDR3 loop spans 17 amino acids. In DNA, the CDR3 is TGTGCCAGCAGCCGCCTGGGGACTAGCGGGGGCTACAATGAGCAGTTCTTC. Amino acid sequence: CASSRLGTSGGYNEQFF.

CDR3 protein: CASSFRREFHEQYF. CDR3 in DNA: TGTGCCAGCAGTTTCAGGCGGGAGTTCCACGAGCAGTACTTC. The chain employs TRBV27 and TRBJ2-7; 7 bases are a match to TRBD2. Looked up from germline, CDR1 is MNHEY and CDR2 is SMNVEV (reference sequence). CDR3 length: 14 amino acids. With 3 bases clipped from V and 5 bases from J, the junction kept 7 bases outside the gene matches.

The count of this clone is one. The rearrangement uses TRBV4-3 and TRBJ2-3; the D is unclear. Per the germline V gene, CDR1 is LGHNA and CDR2 is YSLEER. Trimming took 1 base from V and 5 from J, leaving 10 bases between them. This CDR3 has 14 residues. The CDR3 nucleotides are TGCGCCAGCAGCCAAGGGCTTCTGAAAGATACGCAGTATTTT. This encodes CASSQGLLKDTQYF.

This chain connects TRBV27 to TRBJ2-1; 10 bases line up with TRBD1. The CDR3 is 13 amino acids. J gave up 6 bases and V 4 bases, and 0 bases lay outside the gene matches. CDR1 is MNHEY, CDR2 SMNVEV, per germline (reference sequence). The CDR3 coding sequence is TGTGCCAGCAGTTGGACAGGGGGCAATGAGCAGTTCTTC. It is translated as CASSWTGGNEQFF.

This clone was recorded once. The chain combines TRBV7-2 with TRBJ2-3, with unresolved D. Germline-derived CDR1 and CDR2 are SGHTA and FQGNSA. The CDR3 is 13 residues long. The V end was cut by 0 bases, the J end by 6 bases, with 7 bases between. The CDR3 coding sequence is TGTGCCAGCAGCTTAGCCGGGTGGGATACGCAGTATTTT. The encoded protein is CASSLAGWDTQYF.

This chain joins TRBV6-5 and TRBJ2-2; D gene uncertain. The CDR3 loop spans 15 amino acids. The ends were cut back, 7 bases at V and 4 bases at J, with 16 bases in the middle. Germline CDR1 and CDR2: MNHEY and SVGAGI. The CDR3 coding sequence is TGTGCCAGCACTCAGACCGGGTTACCCACCGGGGAGCTGTTTTTT. Translated, it gives CASTQTGLPTGELFF.

As to this clone: Relative to the germline gene, one junction end is altered; a read error may explain this. V is TRBV3-1 (or the pseudogene TRBV3-2) and J is TRBJ2-5, with 7 bases identical to TRBD2. CDR3 length equals 12 residues. Germline CDR1 is LGHDT and CDR2 is YNNKEL (reference sequence). This CDR3 is CAWGRERETQYF. The DNA for the CDR3 is TGCGCTTGGGGGAGGGAACGAGAGACCCAGTACTTC.

This clone was picked up one time. This chain connects TRBV10-3 to TRBJ2-3, with D possibly TRBD1 on 6 matching bases. Trimming took off 8 bases at V and 4 bases at J, with 13 bases between the two ends. The CDR3 consists of 13 residues. Per germline, CDR1 ENHRY and CDR2 SYGVKD. CDR3 residues: CAISGDTSDTQYF. For the CDR3, the DNA is TGTGCCATCTCTGGGGACACCTCAGATACGCAGTATTTT.

V is TRBV5-1 and J is TRBJ2-1; 7 bases are shared with TRBD1. Germline V gene lookup returns CDR1 SGHRS and CDR2 YFSETQ. J gave up 1 base and V 7 bases, and 8 bases lay outside the gene matches. The CDR3 spans 15 residues. The CDR3: CASGTQGTSYNEQFF. CDR3 DNA sequence: TGCGCCAGCGGGACACAGGGGACATCCTACAATGAGCAGTTCTTC.

The chain links TRBV29-1 to TRBJ2-7; a weak D match, TRBD2 (7 bases). Trimming shortened V by 2 bases and J by 1 base, and 9 bases separated the two germline ends. This CDR3 has 13 amino acids. Looked up from germline, CDR1 is SQVTM and CDR2 is ANQGSEA. Here the CDR3 DNA reads TGCAGCGTTGAAAGGGGGGGATCCTACGAGCAGTACTTC. This gives the protein CSVERGGSYEQYF.

The CDR3 protein is CASSVWGEGNTIYF. CDR3 nucleotides: TGTGCCAGCAGCGTATGGGGCGAGGGAAACACCATATATTTT. This chain joins TRBV9 and TRBJ1-3; tentative D call: TRBD1 (5 bases). Germline CDR1 and CDR2: SGDLS and YYNGEE. Trimming removed 1 base from V and 4 bases from J, with 9 bases in between. The CDR3 consists of 14 residues.

Here the CDR3 reads CASSPSGRRRVGEQYF. The CDR3 coding sequence is TGTGCCAGTAGTCCTAGCGGGAGACGTCGGGTGGGCGAGCAGTACTTC. The chain joins TRBV19 to TRBJ2-7; 10 bases are a match to TRBD2. The CDR3 consists of 16 residues. Germline V lookup: CDR1 LNHDA, CDR2 SQIVND (reference sequence). The ends lost 5 bases at V and 6 bases at J; junction bases unmatched: 13.

This rearrangement joins TRBV19 to TRBJ1-1; 11 bases match TRBD1. The CDR3 is 15 amino acids. Germline trimming cut 4 bases from V and 3 bases from J; bases unmatched to any gene: 4. From germline, CDR1 is LNHDA and CDR2 SQIVND (reference sequence). In DNA form, the CDR3 reads TGTGCCAGTAGTAACTGGGACAGGGGGTACACTGAAGCTTTCTTT. It codes for CASSNWDRGYTEAFF.

This chain joins TRBV5-1 and TRBJ1-1; 9 positions agree with TRBD1. Looked up from germline, CDR1 is SGHRS and CDR2 is YFSETQ. The CDR3 has 12 residues. The V gene end was trimmed by 4 bases and the J gene end by 8 bases; junction bases not matched to a gene: 3. CDR3 DNA sequence: TGCGCCAGCAGCCACGGGACAGGGGAAGCTTTCTTT. Translation gives CASSHGTGEAFF.

This clone was observed a handful of times. The chain employs TRBV3-1 (or the pseudogene TRBV3-2) and TRBJ2-5; 8 nucleotides align to TRBD2. This CDR3 region has 15 residues. Germline loops: CDR1 LGHDT, CDR2 YNNKEL (reference sequence). V was clipped by 5 bases and J by 5 bases; unmatched bases: 10. The CDR3 reads CASSSSAGADETQYF. The CDR3 DNA is TGTGCCAGCAGCTCCTCAGCGGGAGCTGATGAGACCCAGTACTTC.

This clone has only one observation. This chain links TRBV3-1 (or the pseudogene TRBV3-2) with TRBJ2-7; 8 nucleotides agree with TRBD1. This CDR3 has 16 residues. Losses at the gene ends were 0 bases for V and 0 bases for J; bases not matched to a gene: 4. CDR1 and CDR2 (germline): LGHDT, YNNKEL (reference sequence). The CDR3 loop reads CASSQEWTGISYEQYF. Written as DNA, the CDR3 is TGTGCCAGCAGCCAAGAATGGACAGGGATCTCCTACGAGCAGTACTTC.

The V and J genes are TRBV12-3 or TRBV12-4 and TRBJ1-5; possibly TRBD1 for D (5 bases). V gave up 11 bases and J gave up 5 bases, with 13 bases separating them. The length of the CDR3 is 12 residues. This CDR3 reads CAASRGDQPQHF. CDR3 nucleotides: TGTGCCGCGAGTAGGGGTGATCAGCCCCAGCATTTT.

The chain couples TRBV19 to TRBJ2-7; 7 nucleotides line up with TRBD2. The V segment lost 6 bases and the J segment 2 bases; nucleotides outside the gene matches: 13. The CDR3 covers 16 residues. Germline-derived CDR1 and CDR2 are LNHDA and SQIVND (reference sequence). The CDR3: CASSSSGITYPYEQYF. The CDR3 DNA reads TGTGCCAGTAGCTCCAGCGGGATAACTTATCCCTACGAGCAGTACTTC.